The rows below give T cell receptor beta chains drawn from one sample of a study of T-cell reconstitution after alpha-beta-depleted transplantation in children. MiXCR, applied by TCRdb to the PCR reads, yields one record per CDR3 protein. Seen here are about 980,000 distinct CDR3 sequences, about 26% observed once, and the top ten hold 25% to 35%. The source material was PBMCs, mostly from graft donor cells, sampled 360 days after TCRalphabeta/CD19-depleted stem cell transplant. The receptors shown here come from a boy under two years old who had a stem cell transplant for SCID, so the T cells may come from the graft donor. Each CDR3 is given with its conserved first and last residue. A D gene is named only where the DNA matches it firmly. Size is stated for part of the rows, as once, few or many counts, or as a class when the clone is expanded.

D,size,J,length,V,DNA,CDR3
.,.,TRBJ2-7,12,TRBV20-1,TGCAGTGCTAGTGGCAGGAACTACGAGCAGTACTTC,CSASGRNYEQYF
.,.,TRBJ2-2,16,TRBV7-9,TGTGCCAGCAGCTTAATAATCAGGGAAACCAACGGGGAGCTGTTTTTT,CASSLIIRETNGELFF
.,.,TRBJ2-1,18,TRBV5-1,TGCGCCAGCAGCTTGGCGGTCGGCGACAACTACCGTTACAATGAGCAGTTCTTC,CASSLAVGDNYRYNEQFF
TRBD2,.,TRBJ2-7,15,TRBV12-3/TRBV12-4,TGTGCCAGCAGTTTGTGGCGGGGGGTTGTCGACGAGCAGTACTTC,CASSLWRGVVDEQYF
.,.,TRBJ2-7,15,TRBV12-3/TRBV12-4,TGTGCCAGCAGTTTATTTGGGGACGCTACCTACGAGCAGTACTTC,CASSLFGDATYEQYF
TRBD1,few,TRBJ2-2,15,TRBV5-1,TGCGCCAGCACTCCGACAGGGCTCAACACCGGGGAGCTGTTTTTT,CASTPTGLNTGELFF
TRBD1,.,TRBJ1-2,15,TRBV5-1,TGCGCCAGCAGCTTTGGAGGGGGCGCGGAGTATGGCTACACCTTC,CASSFGGGAEYGYTF
.,.,TRBJ2-3,15,TRBV5-1,TGCGCCAGCAGCCAACGGACAATAAGCACAGATACGCAGTATTTT,CASSQRTISTDTQYF
TRBD2,.,TRBJ2-3,16,TRBV5-6,TGTGCCAGCAGAGTCGAGCGGGGGGCGGGCACAGATACGCAGTATTTT,CASRVERGAGTDTQYF
.,.,TRBJ1-4,13,TRBV7-8,TGTGCCAGCAGCTTAGGTCTGGCTGAAAAACTGTTTTTT,CASSLGLAEKLFF
.,.,TRBJ2-7,12,TRBV30,TGTGCCTGGAGGATTCCGCGGGTCGGGCAGTACTTC,CAWRIPRVGQYF
TRBD1,.,TRBJ2-1,17,TRBV11-2,TGTGCCAGCAGCGTAGAGACAGGGTGGGTCTCCTACAATGAGCAGTTCTTC,CASSVETGWVSYNEQFF
TRBD1,.,TRBJ1-5,16,TRBV12-3/TRBV12-4,TGTGCCAGCAGTCGATCCGGGACAGGGGGCAATCAGCCCCAGCATTTT,CASSRSGTGGNQPQHF
.,.,TRBJ2-3,16,TRBV9,TGTGCCAGCAGCGTAGCTGGGGTAGGCAACACAGATACGCAGTATTTT,CASSVAGVGNTDTQYF
.,few,TRBJ1-5,15,TRBV18,TGTGCCAGCTCACCAGGGATGGCGGCGGAACAGCCCCAGCATTTT,CASSPGMAAEQPQHF
TRBD2,.,TRBJ2-2,20,TRBV3-1,TGTGCCAGCAGCCAACTAGCGGGGGACACCAGGGGGACCTACACCGGGGAGCTGTTTTTT,CASSQLAGDTRGTYTGELFF
.,few,TRBJ2-2,16,TRBV6-5,TGTGCCAGCAGTTACTCGGGCAGGGGTACCACCGGGGAGCTGTTTTTT,CASSYSGRGTTGELFF
TRBD1,.,TRBJ2-7,15,TRBV12-3/TRBV12-4,TGTGCCAGCAGTGCCCGGACAGGGAACACCTACGAGCAGTACTTC,CASSARTGNTYEQYF
TRBD1,few,TRBJ2-2,15,TRBV15,TGTGCCACCAGCAGCACAGGGGCCTGGGGCGGGGAGCTGTTTTTT,CATSSTGAWGGELFF
.,few,TRBJ1-1,15,TRBV6-5,TGTGCCAGCAGTTACGGGAGCTACATGAACACTGAAGCTTTCTTT,CASSYGSYMNTEAFF
TRBD1,.,TRBJ1-1,11,TRBV12-3/TRBV12-4,TGTGCCACCACCAGGGGGACTGAAGCTTTCTTT,CATTRGTEAFF
.,few,TRBJ2-2,16,TRBV7-6,TGTGCCAGCAGCCCGACTAGGGGATCACGGTCCGGGGAGCTGTTTTTT,CASSPTRGSRSGELFF
.,.,TRBJ1-6,15,TRBV10-3,TGTGCCATCAGTGAATGGTCAGGGAATAATTCACCCCTCCACTTT,CAISEWSGNNSPLHF
.,many,TRBJ1-6,12,TRBV20-1,TGCAGTGCTTCAACACTGAAATCACCCCTCCACTTT,CSASTLKSPLHF
.,.,TRBJ2-1,12,TRBV2,TGTGCCAGCAGTGGACAGACGAATGAGCAGTTCTTC,CASSGQTNEQFF
.,.,TRBJ2-2,15,TRBV20-1,TGCTGTGCTATTGTAGGGGACACAAACACCGGGGAGCTGTTTTTT,CCAIVGDTNTGELFF
.,few,TRBJ1-1,14,TRBV5-1,TGCGCCAGCAGCTCCTCGAAGGCAAACACTGAAGCTTTCTTT,CASSSSKANTEAFF
TRBD2,.,TRBJ2-7,18,TRBV6-5,TGTGCCAGCAGTTACGGACTAGCGGGGGGGAGGCCCCTCTACGAGCAGTACTTC,CASSYGLAGGRPLYEQYF
.,few,TRBJ2-6,16,TRBV27,TGTGCCAGCAACCTGCGAGGGCCTGGCGGGGCCAACGTCCTGACTTTC,CASNLRGPGGANVLTF